This T cell receptor beta chain was sequenced during a study of T cells in Graves' hyperthyroidism and ophthalmopathy. Overall study results and limits: With a median lead of approximately 6.4 months before onset, the model predicted ophthalmopathy. Most expanded thyroid clonotypes above 0.001 also appeared in blood.

RNA transcripts were the template for amplifying TCR beta CDR3 regions. The study used the HTBI primer set for a first-round RT-PCR of the TCR CDR3. TCRdb analysed the multiplex PCR reads with MiXCR anew, one entry per CDR3 protein. The table shows approximately 530,000 distinct CDR3 sequences, with just under 20% occurring only once. This clonotype came up a few times. Its cognate antigen is unknown. The sequence derives from a man aged 35-49 years with Graves' ophthalmopathy. Source material: blood.

CDR3 protein: CASRPQGAPEAFF. CDR3 in DNA: TGTGCCAGCAGGCCACAGGGAGCCCCTGAAGCTTTCTTT. The V gene is TRBV7-8, the J gene TRBJ1-1; possibly TRBD1 for D (6 bases). V lost 6 bases to trimming and J lost 6 bases, with 14 bases between them. In germline, CDR1 is SGHVS, CDR2 FQNEAQ. CDR3 length equals 13 residues. Together with reference TRBV7-8 and TRBJ1-1, the CDR3 gives the full variable domain: GAGVSQSPRYKVAKRGQDVALRCDPISGHVSLFWYQQALGQGPEFLTYFQNEAQLDKSGLPSDRFFAERPEGSVSTLKIQRTQQEDSAVYLCASRPQGAPEAFFGQGTRLTVV.